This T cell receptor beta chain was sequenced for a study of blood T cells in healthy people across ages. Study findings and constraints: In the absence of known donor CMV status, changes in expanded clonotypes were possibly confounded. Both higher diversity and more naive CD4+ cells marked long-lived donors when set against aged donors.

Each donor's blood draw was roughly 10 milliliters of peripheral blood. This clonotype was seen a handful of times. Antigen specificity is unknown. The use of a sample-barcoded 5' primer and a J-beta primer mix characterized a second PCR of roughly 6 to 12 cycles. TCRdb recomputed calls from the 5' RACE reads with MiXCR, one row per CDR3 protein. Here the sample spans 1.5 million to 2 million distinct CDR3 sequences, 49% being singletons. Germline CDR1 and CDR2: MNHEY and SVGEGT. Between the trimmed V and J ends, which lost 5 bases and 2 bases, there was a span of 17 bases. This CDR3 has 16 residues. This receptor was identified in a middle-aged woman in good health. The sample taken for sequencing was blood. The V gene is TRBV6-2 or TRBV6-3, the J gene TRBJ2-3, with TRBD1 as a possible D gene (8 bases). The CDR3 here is CASSRQGSGVTDTQYF. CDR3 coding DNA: TGTGCCAGCAGTCGACAGGGGAGCGGGGTCACAGATACGCAGTATTTT.